This paragraph covers one T cell receptor beta chain sequence. This entry is derived from a study of cytomegalovirus exposure and HLA in healthy donors. Germline V gives CDR1 MRHNA, CDR2 SNTAGT. The V and J ends lost 5 bases and 0 bases, in that order; junction bases with no gene match: 3. The CDR3 extends over 17 amino acids. Both 60 Vbeta primers and 13 Jbeta primers went into the PCR. The assay was immunoSEQ multiplex PCR, and TCRdb's table has in-frame clones only and misses some. The sample contains some 210,000 clones, almost 80% of which appear only once. Sequences were obtained from PBMCs. The receptor comes from a male donor in good health and CMV-seronegative. This chain joins TRBV6-4 and TRBJ2-1; 14 bases match TRBD2. The CDR3 DNA reads TGTGCCAGCAGTCCCGGGACTAGCGGGAGCTCCTACAATGAGCAGTTCTTC. It yields the protein CASSPGTSGSSYNEQFF.